This TCR beta chain is drawn from a study of blood T cell repertoires in COVID-19. About the study: Researchers got acute and convalescent COVID-19 samples from the United States, Italy and Spain. T cells, B-cell-depleted T cells, or PBMCs provided the cDNA or gDNA that served as material.

This CDR3 has 16 residues. Germline assignment: CDR1 MNHEY and CDR2 SVGAGI. V shed 2 bases and J 7 bases; nucleotides not matched to a gene: 6. In this sample, this clone is medium-sized (0.01 to 0.1%). This same CDR3 is encoded by further DNA sequences in the sample. Authors' analysis steps: Quantification of nucleated cells was approximated via reference gene primer amplification. Assay used: immunoSEQ multiplex PCR; TCRdb lists only in-frame clones, some missing. V, J and clone size are those of that table, while D and trimming were read from the DNA. This table has 110,000 or so clones, 60% to 85% appearing once.

V gene TRBV6-5 combines with J gene TRBJ1-6; 9 nucleotides line up with TRBD1. The TCR sequence derives from a human donor in a cohort sampled during active or convalescent COVID-19. The sequenced sample was peripheral blood. The DNA for the CDR3 is TGTGCCAGCAGTTACCGGACAGGGGTTCTAAATTCACCCCTCCACTTT. Translation: CASSYRTGVLNSPLHF.